This T cell receptor beta chain stems from a study of blood T cell repertoires in COVID-19. Looking at the study overall: From T cells, B-cell-depleted T cells, or PBMCs came the material, which was cDNA or gDNA.

Germline loops: CDR1 MDHEN, CDR2 SYDVKM. Trimming shortened V by 4 bases and J by 6 bases, and 13 bases separated the two germline ends. The CDR3 consists of 14 residues. Original analysis: Quantification of nucleated cells was approximated via reference gene primer amplification. Measured with immunoSEQ multiplex PCR; TCRdb has only the in-frame clones, and not every one. V, J and clone size were drawn from that table, and D and trimming were deduced from the DNA. The table lists roughly 260,000 clones, around 90% of them singletons. Across fewer than 25 US areas, participants ranged in age from about 18 to 100 years. Categorization into cohorts depended on clinical history that participants reported.

Input material: PBMCs or T cells enriched from blood (not recorded which). The chain carries TRBV28 and TRBJ2-4; maybe TRBD1 (5 bases). This TCR came from a woman in her 30s with acute COVID-19. CDR3 in amino acids: CASSSIDRLNIQYF. The CDR3 region has the DNA TGTGCCAGCAGTTCCATCGACAGACTAAACATTCAGTACTTC.